Listed below are T cell receptor beta chains from one sample, sequenced in a study of PD-1 blockade in classical Hodgkin lymphoma. Assay: immunoSEQ multiplex PCR; the TCRdb copy retains only in-frame clones and omits some. The top ten clones hold 6.5% to 9.5% of a sample with over 60,000 clones, roughly 92% of them seen once. Sequences were derived from peripheral blood mononuclear cells (PBMCs), sampled before the fourth cycle of nivolumab. The receptor source for this set is a human donor with classical Hodgkin lymphoma. Each CDR3 is given with its conserved first and last residue.

J gene	V gene	CDR3 protein
TRBJ1-2	TRBV30	CAWSVGEYIGYTF
TRBJ1-4	TRBV28	CASSITGDNEKLFF
TRBJ2-7	TRBV6-6	CASRAPGRSYEQYF
TRBJ2-7	TRBV9	CASTPSAGNYEQYF
TRBJ2-3	TRBV6-1	CASRRDIGTDTQYF
TRBJ1-3	TRBV13	CASSERKRGTGNTIYF
TRBJ1-6	TRBV27	CASSLGGYNSPLHF
TRBJ2-1	TRBV30	CAWTSGSSYNEQFF
TRBJ2-5	TRBV5-1	CASSLRPTGTLQETQYF
TRBJ1-1	TRBV6-1	CASSELTTLTEAFF
TRBJ1-2	TRBV6-1	CASSDLAGTVYGYTF
.	TRBV27	CASSDPGQGIYEQYF
TRBJ2-7	TRBV4-1	CASSRPGQGYEQYF
TRBJ2-1	TRBV11-2	CASSAGGEQFF
TRBJ2-1	TRBV6-1	CASSEPGLAGSFWVNEQFF
TRBJ2-1	TRBV7-6	CASSLSSGRAGEQFF
TRBJ1-5	TRBV2	CASTGDLSFSQHF